These 24 T cell receptor beta chains were sequenced from one sample in a study of cytomegalovirus exposure and HLA in healthy donors. The PCR used 60 Vbeta and 13 Jbeta primers. Libraries were prepared by immunoSEQ multiplex PCR; TCRdb keeps only in-frame clonotypes and omits some of them. This sample carries under 250,000 clones, 76% of them seen once, and the ten largest clones take 0.63%. The sequenced sample consisted of PBMCs. The receptors originated from a man younger than 30 in good health and CMV-seronegative.

The chain combines TRBV7-9 with TRBJ1-3; D might be TRBD1 (5 bases). Germline-derived CDR1 and CDR2 are SEHNR and FQNEAQ (reference sequence). CDR3 length: 15 amino acids. V lost 1 base, J lost 0 bases, and 7 bases lay in between. The CDR3 reads CASSLDRPSGNTIYF. The CDR3, as DNA: TGTGCCAGCAGCTTAGACAGGCCCTCTGGAAACACCATATATTTT.

This chain connects TRBV30 to TRBJ2-7; 7 positions match TRBD1. The germline CDR1 and CDR2 sequences are GTSNPN and SVGIG (reference sequence). J was trimmed by 3 bases and V by 2 bases; bases with no gene match: 13. CDR3 length: 16 amino acids. The CDR3 here is CAWSSPTGKHFYEQYF. The DNA of the CDR3 is TGTGCCTGGAGTTCCCCGACAGGGAAACATTTCTACGAGCAGTACTTC.

The chain couples TRBV2 to TRBJ2-3; 8 bases fit TRBD2. The CDR3 covers 13 residues. Germline V gene sequence: CDR1 SNHLY, CDR2 FYNNEI. Trimming cost V 6 bases and J 4 bases; bases outside gene matches: 3. The CDR3 sequence: CASRGLGSDTQYF. The CDR3 DNA follows: TGTGCCAGCAGGGGACTAGGCTCAGATACGCAGTATTTT.

The chain recombines TRBV6-5 with TRBJ1-4, with a possible D match to TRBD1 (6 bases). V was pared by 4 bases and J by 7 bases, with 16 bases between. The CDR3 has 15 residues. CDR1 is MNHEY, CDR2 SVGAGI, per germline. CDR3 protein: CASSLNRAKSEKLFF. Written as DNA, the CDR3 is TGTGCCAGCAGTTTAAACAGGGCTAAGAGTGAAAAACTGTTTTTT.

This clone was observed once. This chain links TRBV7-2 with TRBJ2-7; a possible D gene is TRBD2 (6 bases). CDR1 is SGHTA, CDR2 FQGNSA, per germline. The CDR3 has 14 residues. V was cut by 6 bases and J by 2 bases, with 14 bases left in between. This CDR3 reads CASRQEGGTYEQYF. CDR3 sequence (DNA): TGTGCCAGCAGGCAGGAGGGCGGAACCTACGAGCAGTACTTC.

The chain is built from TRBV29-1 and TRBJ2-7, with 14 bases matching TRBD2. CDR1 and CDR2 from the germline V gene are SQVTM and ANQGSEA. J was trimmed by 7 bases and V by 5 bases; bases with no gene match: 7. CDR3 size: 14 residues. For the CDR3, the DNA is TGCAGCGTTTCTCGACTAGCGGGAGGGCGAGAGCAGTACTTC. Protein sequence: CSVSRLAGGREQYF.

V is TRBV19 and J is TRBJ2-5; 10 bases line up with TRBD1. The length of the CDR3 is 16 residues. Trimming at V came to 5 bases and at J to 2 bases, leaving 8 bases not matched to a gene. In germline, CDR1 is LNHDA, CDR2 SQIVND (reference sequence). The CDR3 here is CASSPRQGAKQETQYF. CDR3 bases: TGTGCCAGTAGTCCAAGACAGGGGGCCAAACAAGAGACCCAGTACTTC.

This clone is a singleton in its sample. The chain links TRBV19 to TRBJ1-2; 7 bases fit TRBD1. The CDR3 is 15 amino acids. Trimming at V came to 3 bases and at J to 0 bases, leaving 4 bases not matched to a gene. Germline V gives CDR1 LNHDA, CDR2 SQIVND (reference sequence). The CDR3 is CASSMGDSSNYGYTF. CDR3 bases: TGTGCCAGTAGTATGGGGGACAGTTCTAACTATGGCTACACCTTC.

The V gene is TRBV7-8, the J gene TRBJ2-7, with 7 bases aligning to TRBD1. The germline V gene has CDR1 SGHVS and CDR2 FQNEAQ. Trimming cost V 4 bases and J 1 base; bases outside gene matches: 7. The CDR3 extends over 15 amino acids. DNA of the CDR3: TGTGCCAGCAGCTCCATACTGGACAGGTCCTACGAGCAGTACTTC. Translating gives CASSSILDRSYEQYF.

Remarks on this clone: One end of the junction does not line up with germline, which may come from a read error. CDR3 nucleotide sequence: TGTGCTAGCAGCTCCACAGGACACTCCACAGATACGCAGTATTTT. Its translation: CASSSTGHSTDTQYF. This sequence joins TRBV7-7 and TRBJ2-3, with a possible D match to TRBD1 (5 bases). The germline gives CDR1 SSHAT, CDR2 FNYEAQ (reference sequence). The CDR3 is 15 amino acids. The full variable domain, completed using reference TRBV7-7 and TRBJ2-3, is GAGVSQSPRYKVTKRGQDVTLRCDPISSHATLYWYQQALGQGPEFLTYFNYEAQPDKSGLPSDRFSAERPEGSISTLTIQRTEQRDSAMYRCASSSTGHSTDTQYFGPGTRLTVL.

The V and J genes are TRBV5-5 and TRBJ2-5; TRBD2 is a possible D gene (6 bases). The V gene lost 4 bases and the J gene lost 4 bases, with 20 bases spanning the gap. From germline, CDR1 is SGHKS and CDR2 YYEKEE (reference sequence). This CDR3 comprises 16 residues. The CDR3: CASSLVGGSDTETQYF. The CDR3 DNA reads as TGTGCCAGCAGCCTGGTCGGGGGTAGCGATACAGAGACCCAGTACTTC.

This chain uses TRBV2 with TRBJ1-4, with D perhaps TRBD1 (5 bases). The CDR3 is 16 residues long. Trimming took off 6 bases at V and 5 bases at J, with 19 bases between the two ends. Germline V CDR1 and CDR2: SNHLY, FYNNEI. CDR3 DNA: TGTGCCAGCAGCCGAAGTTGGGGGGAGATCAATGAAAAACTGTTTTTT. It yields the protein CASSRSWGEINEKLFF.

A few counts support this clone. The chain recombines TRBV7-2 with TRBJ2-1; TRBD1 might be the D (5 bases). CDR1 and CDR2 from the germline V gene are SGHTA and FQGNSA. The CDR3 totals 14 residues. V lost 3 bases and J lost 0, with 6 bases in between. The CDR3 bases are TGTGCCAGCAGCTTCGACAGCTCCTACAATGAGCAGTTCTTC. It yields the protein CASSFDSSYNEQFF.

V is TRBV28 and J is TRBJ2-7, with 7 bases fitting TRBD2. Germline trimming cut 2 bases from V and 6 bases from J; bases unmatched to any gene: 1. Germline-derived CDR1 and CDR2 are MDHEN and SYDVKM. The CDR3 sequence is 12 residues long. The CDR3 loop is CASSLAGAEQYF. Here the CDR3 DNA reads TGTGCCAGCAGTTTAGCGGGAGCCGAGCAGTACTTC.

The chain carries TRBV6-5 and TRBJ2-3, with TRBD2 as a possible D gene (6 bases). CDR1 and CDR2 from the germline V gene are MNHEY and SVGAGI. This CDR3 spans 14 amino acids. V lost 6 bases and J 1 base, leaving 11 bases between the germline ends. The CDR3 loop is CASSGRVGTDTQYF. The CDR3 bases are TGTGCCAGCAGCGGGAGAGTGGGCACAGATACGCAGTATTTT.

The V call is TRBV10-1, the J call TRBJ2-3; possible D gene TRBD2, 6 bases. CDR3 length: 15 residues. With 2 bases removed from V and 0 bases from J, the gap between germline ends came to 9 bases. The V gene's germline CDR1 is WNHNN and CDR2 SYGVQD (reference sequence). CDR3 protein: CASSEVGTSTDTQYF. CDR3 DNA sequence: TGCGCCAGCAGTGAGGTGGGGACTAGCACAGATACGCAGTATTTT.

This clone was seen only once. V is TRBV18 and J is TRBJ2-5, with TRBD1 identical over 7 bases. The CDR3 runs to 15 residues. The V segment lost 2 bases and the J segment 2 bases; nucleotides outside the gene matches: 5. CDR1 and CDR2 from the germline V gene are KGHSH and LQKENI. The DNA of the CDR3 is TGTGCCAGCTCACCAAGATCGGGACAGCAAGAGACCCAGTACTTC. Its protein product is CASSPRSGQQETQYF.

This chain links TRBV5-1 with TRBJ2-7; 7 nucleotides line up with TRBD1. The CDR3 loop spans 13 amino acids. J gave up 6 bases and V 1 base, and 4 bases lay outside the gene matches. Per germline, CDR1 SGHRS and CDR2 YFSETQ. Here the CDR3 reads CASSLSTGREQYF. CDR3 nucleotides: TGCGCCAGCAGCTTGTCGACAGGGCGCGAGCAGTACTTC.

The chain uses TRBV28 and TRBJ2-1, with D perhaps TRBD2 (5 bases). CDR3 size: 12 residues. Germline CDR1 reads MDHEN; CDR2 reads SYDVKM. Trimming stripped 3 bases from V and 11 bases from J, with 11 bases between. The CDR3, as DNA: TGTGCCAGCAGTTTGGACTTAACCAAGCAGTTCTTC. This codes for CASSLDLTKQFF.

This rearrangement joins TRBV9 to TRBJ2-7; TRBD2 matches 11 bases. The CDR3 totals 15 residues. J lost 4 bases, V lost 2 bases, and 5 bases had no gene match. Per germline, CDR1 SGDLS and CDR2 YYNGEE. Written as DNA, the CDR3 is TGTGCCAGCAGCGTTGGACTAGCGGGTCTTTACGAGCAGTACTTC. Translating gives CASSVGLAGLYEQYF.

V is TRBV30 and J is TRBJ2-7; D gene uncertain. The CDR3 is made up of 12 amino acids. V shed 0 bases and J shed 5 bases, with 8 bases lying between them. CDR1 and CDR2 from the germline V gene are GTSNPN and SVGIG (reference sequence). The CDR3 DNA sequence: TGTGCCTGGAGTGTAGGAGCCCACGAGCAGTACTTC. Protein sequence: CAWSVGAHEQYF.

Comment on this clone: Germline and junction disagree at one end, which may indicate a read error. The chain recombines TRBV7-7 with TRBJ1-3, with a tentative D call TRBD1 (6 bases). Germline CDR1 and CDR2: SSHAT and FNYEAQ (reference sequence). The CDR3 has 15 amino acids. The CDR3 DNA reads TGTGCTAGCAGCCCAAGACAGGCTGTGGGAAACACCATATATTTT. The encoded protein is CASSPRQAVGNTIYF.

The J gene is TRBJ1-5, the V gene TRBV2; D call uncertain. The ends were cut back, 4 bases at V and 4 bases at J, with 11 bases in the middle. Looked up from germline, CDR1 is SNHLY and CDR2 is FYNNEI. There are 14 residues in the CDR3. The CDR3 nucleotides read TGTGCCAGCAGTGTCGGACGGACTAATCAGCCCCAGCATTTT. The encoded protein is CASSVGRTNQPQHF.

This sequence joins TRBV19 and TRBJ2-1; D gene uncertain. With 0 bases removed from V and 7 bases from J, the gap between germline ends came to 7 bases. The CDR3 is 13 residues long. CDR1 and CDR2 (germline): LNHDA, SQIVND (reference sequence). CDR3 protein: CASSIDLANEQFF. CDR3 nucleotides: TGTGCCAGTAGTATAGATTTAGCTAATGAGCAGTTCTTC.